The TCR beta chain described here comes from a study of T cells in Graves' hyperthyroidism and ophthalmopathy (dated by TCRdb to the late 2010s). About the investigation overall: Peripheral blood was sampled at the time of initial diagnosis, prior to any treatment. The paper describes TCR Vbeta CDR3 sequencing of 120 to 150 peripheral blood samples, made up of 43 ophthalmopathy patients, approximately 73 hyperthyroidism patients and roughly 17 progressor patients. In roughly six Graves' hyperthyroidism patients, the study also compared T-cell repertoires from thyroid tissue with T-cell repertoires from blood. A discovery cohort of approximately 97 patients, about 40 with Graves' ophthalmopathy and about 58 with stable Graves' hyperthyroidism, was used to find distinguishing TCR V-J signatures. The roughly 100 discovery patients were randomly divided into training and test sets at a 7:3 ratio. After blood sampling, hyperthyroidism patients were treated with methimazole at a starting dose of 30 mg daily, and ophthalmopathy patients were treated with high-dose intravenous methylprednisolone. Prospective prediction of ophthalmopathy was tested in an independent validation cohort of 18 to 20 hyperthyroidism patients and 17 patients who later progressed to ophthalmopathy.

This clonotype was detected ten times or more. Its specific antigen is unknown. No qualities accompany the bases; no much larger clone lies one base away. Points the paper makes about the study in general: No statistical method was used to fix the sample size in advance, and group allocation was not hidden from the investigators. Blood samples also contained most of the expanded thyroid clonotypes (frequency above 0.001), which suggests that blood repertoires may reflect thyroid immune responses. In validation, progression to ophthalmopathy was predicted by the model with 70.59% sensitivity and 72% to 85% specificity, a median of about 6.8 months before onset. In cross-validation, a model built on a 13 V-J signature told ophthalmopathy apart from stable hyperthyroidism with approximately 90% sensitivity and about 81% specificity, and in testing the same model reached 80%/75%.

Amplification of TCR beta CDR3 regions was carried out from RNA transcripts. A first-round RT-PCR of the TCR CDR3 used the HTBI primer set with the Qiagen OneStep RT-PCR kit. The libraries were constructed in a second round of multiplex PCR and then size-selected and purified. Paired-end sequencing of the libraries was performed with 100 bp reads on an Illumina HiSeq2000. Per the original workflow: SOAPnuke was used to process the raw data, removing reads that contained adapters or uncalled bases, had a mean Phred below 15, or lacked an exact match to the constant primer or identifier. COPE v1.2.5 was used to merge the high-quality paired reads, and each unique nucleotide sequence was defined as a clonotype. Clonotypes were aligned to IMGT TRBV, TRBD and TRBJ reference segments using MiTCR v1.1. The analysis was restricted to V-J combinations with a frequency above 0.0001, which together covered roughly 99% of the repertoires. The TCS score was defined as F50 (clonal expansion) divided by E x V (chaos), with BLOSUM62-based TCRdist calculated between CDR3 peptides within each V-J. Welch's t-statistics and random forest reduced roughly 500 V-J features to under 15, which were used in a naive Bayes classifier (R e1071). TCRdb handled the public reads itself, with Q25 trimming in fastp and clone calling in MiXCR, and kept productive beta chains. Every distinct CDR3 protein forms one entry, paired with its most common genes and DNA. These V and J calls rely on TCRdb rather than the paper's analysis. The sample records 600,000 or so distinct CDR3 sequences, approximately 15% of which are singletons. The ten largest clones capture about 7% of the sample.

Ophthalmopathy patients had moderately to severely active disease, Clinical Activity Score of at least 3, NOSPECS grade of at least 4, and duration under 3 months. The study excluded patients with uncontrolled infections, other autoimmune diseases, pregnancy or lactation. Clinical symptoms, serum thyroxine and TRAb, thyroid ultrasound, and orbital computed tomography formed the basis for the diagnoses. PBMCs were isolated from 7.5 to 10 ml of fresh peripheral blood by Ficoll-Paque density gradient centrifugation. Total RNA was extracted using Trizol reagent, and RNA quality was assessed on an Agilent 2100 Bioanalyzer. Measured from the cysteine to the phenylalanine, the CDR3 is 15 residues long. Only the CDR3 DNA is retained, 45 bases long and in frame from the first base. Germline trimming amounts to 5 bases on V and 4 bases on J, with 8 as the count of junction bases outside the gene matches. The germline V gene sets CDR1 to MNHEY and CDR2 to SVGEGT.

The V and J segments used are TRBV6-2 or TRBV6-3 and TRBJ2-1, and 7 junction bases match TRBD2. The sequenced sample was blood. This TCR was sampled from a woman between 18 and 30 years old with Graves' ophthalmopathy. The DNA sequence is as follows: TGTGCCAGCAGTCCCGAGGGACTACTATACAATGAGCAGTTCTTC. It is translated as CASSPEGLLYNEQFF.